Listed below are T cell receptor beta chains from one sample, sequenced in a study of shared clonotypes between healthy human individuals. Method: immunoSEQ multiplex PCR; TCRdb's copy keeps in-frame clones and lacks some. The sample yields over a million clones, over 95% seen once. Input material: naive CD4+ T cells sorted from blood. Receptors were obtained from a man aged 25-40 years in good health. The CDR3 runs from the conserved cysteine through the conserved F or W. The D gene is left open where the match is weak. Clone size is not always given. Where it is, it says once, few, many or a class for expanded clones.

>TRBJ2-6|-|17|TRBV18|-
TGTGCCAGCTCACCAATCCGCGCCTCGGCTGGGGCCAACGTCCTGACTTTC
CASSPIRASAGANVLTF
>TRBJ2-3|-|15|TRBV10-3|TRBD2
TGTGCCATCAGTGAGGTAGCGGGAGTAACAGATACGCAGTATTTT
CAISEVAGVTDTQYF
>TRBJ2-5|-|15|TRBV5-4|TRBD2
TGTGCCAGCAGCTTGGGTTTGGCGGGAGATGAGACCCAGTACTTC
CASSLGLAGDETQYF
>TRBJ2-5|-|17|TRBV11-2|-
TGTGCCAGCAGCTTATTATTTTCCCTGGGCCCCCAAGAGACCCAGTACTTC
CASSLLFSLGPQETQYF
>TRBJ2-7|-|17|TRBV28|-
TGTGCCAGCAAATTTGGGGCGCGTAGGCGGAGCTCCTACGAGCAGTACTTC
CASKFGARRRSSYEQYF
>TRBJ1-2|-|19|TRBV2|TRBD1
TGTGCCAGCAGTTTATTCCGGGACAGGGCGACTCTAGGATACTATGGCTACACCTTC
CASSLFRDRATLGYYGYTF
>TRBJ1-4|-|15|TRBV4-2|TRBD1
TGTGCCAGCAGCCAAGGACTCGGACAGGTAGAAAAACTGTTTTTT
CASSQGLGQVEKLFF
>TRBJ1-2|-|12|TRBV19|-
TGTGCCAGTAGCCAAGGGCCGTATGGCTACACCTTC
CASSQGPYGYTF
>TRBJ2-4|-|17|TRBV15|-
TGTGCCACCAGCAGCCTAGGCAGGGGAAAAGCCAAAAACATTCAGTACTTC
CATSSLGRGKAKNIQYF
>TRBJ2-1|-|16|TRBV9|-
TGTGCCAGCTCTCCAGTAGGCGGGTCTCCAGGGAATGAGCAGTTCTTC
CASSPVGGSPGNEQFF
>TRBJ2-1|-|14|TRBV5-4|-
TGTGCCAGCAGCAGCCGGGGCCCCAATTCTGAGCAGTTCTTC
CASSSRGPNSEQFF
>TRBJ1-4|-|14|TRBV7-2|-
TGTGCCAGCAGCTTAGCGGTGACGCGTGAAAAACTGTTTTTT
CASSLAVTREKLFF
>TRBJ2-1|few|11|TRBV7-2|-
TGTGCCAGCAGCTTCTACAATGAGCAGTTCTTC
CASSFYNEQFF
>TRBJ2-7|once|16|TRBV11-2|-
TGTGCCAGCAGCTTAGGGTTCGGAGGGGTCTCCTACGAGCAGTACTTC
CASSLGFGGVSYEQYF
>TRBJ2-3|once|14|TRBV6-1|-
TGTGCCAGCAGTGACAGGGTCGGCACAGATACGCAGTATTTT
CASSDRVGTDTQYF
>TRBJ2-5|-|20|TRBV18|TRBD2
TGTGCCAGCTCATATTGGAAGGTCGGGACTAGCGGGAGTGTTGGGGAGACCCAGTACTTC
CASSYWKVGTSGSVGETQYF
>TRBJ2-3|-|12|TRBV4-1|-
TGCGCCAGCAGCCAAGTACTCGATACGCAGTATTTT
CASSQVLDTQYF
>TRBJ2-7|-|15|TRBV5-4|-
TGTGCCAGCAGCTCTTGGAGCAGGGACCCCTACGAGCAGTACTTC
CASSSWSRDPYEQYF
>TRBJ2-7|-|15|TRBV7-9|TRBD2
TGTGCCAGCAGAGACGGGACTAGCGGGAGGAACGAGCAGTACTTC
CASRDGTSGRNEQYF
>TRBJ1-1|-|16|TRBV4-3|-
TGCGCCAGCAGCTCGGGCCAGGGCGGGGGATACACTGAAGCTTTCTTT
CASSSGQGGGYTEAFF
>TRBJ2-7|-|19|TRBV7-2|TRBD2
TGTGCCAGCAGCTTTACGCGGGGAGGAGCTAGCGGGAGGTCCTACGAGCAGTACTTC
CASSFTRGGASGRSYEQYF
>TRBJ2-1|-|14|TRBV4-3|TRBD2
TGCGCCAGCAGCCGAGCGGGGGGAGGCTATGAGCAGTTCTTC
CASSRAGGGYEQFF
>TRBJ1-5|-|15|TRBV19|-
TGTGCCAGTACCCCGGTACAGTATAGCAATCAGCCCCAGCATTTT
CASTPVQYSNQPQHF
>TRBJ2-2|-|14|TRBV10-3|-
TGTGCCATCAGGGCGGGACAAGACACCGGGGAGCTGTTTTTT
CAIRAGQDTGELFF
>TRBJ2-7|-|16|TRBV7-2|-
TGTGCCAGCAGCTTAGGTGTAGGGGGGCATTCCTACGAGCAGTACTTC
CASSLGVGGHSYEQYF
>TRBJ2-7|-|13|TRBV7-2|-
TGTGCCAGCAGGCCCGGACGAAGCTACGAGCAGTACTTC
CASRPGRSYEQYF
>TRBJ2-3|-|17|TRBV10-2|TRBD2
TGCGCCAGCTGGGGACTAGCGGGGACCAAGGGAACAGATACGCAGTATTTT
CASWGLAGTKGTDTQYF
>TRBJ2-3|-|15|TRBV5-1|-
TGCGCCAGCAGCTTGGTCTATAGAGACACAGATACGCAGTATTTT
CASSLVYRDTDTQYF
>TRBJ2-5|-|13|TRBV27|TRBD1
TGTGCCAGCACTCTGACAGGGGTCGAGACCCAGTACTTC
CASTLTGVETQYF
>TRBJ2-4|-|12|TRBV5-8|-
TGTGCCAGCAGGGGCCTGAGAAACATTCAGTACTTC
CASRGLRNIQYF
>TRBJ1-5|-|14|TRBV5-8|TRBD1
TGTGCCAGCAGAGGAGGGGGCAACAATCAGCCCCAGCATTTT
CASRGGGNNQPQHF
>TRBJ2-7|-|17|TRBV14|-
TGTGCCAGCAGCCAACTAGCCCGCCGGGACTCAGCCTACGAGCAGTACTTC
CASSQLARRDSAYEQYF
>TRBJ1-2|-|13|TRBV29-1|TRBD1
TGCAGCGTCGGGACAGGGGGGAACTATGGCTACACCTTC
CSVGTGGNYGYTF
>TRBJ1-4|few|12|TRBV10-2|-
TGCGCCAGCAGTGCAACTAATGAAAAACTGTTTTTT
CASSATNEKLFF
>TRBJ2-1|-|15|TRBV5-4|-
TGTGCCAGCAGCTTGGATCTAGCGAACCACAATGAGCAGTTCTTC
CASSLDLANHNEQFF
>TRBJ2-7|-|16|TRBV27|TRBD2
TGTGCCAGCAGTATACTAAGCGGGAGTATATCCTACGAGCAGTACTTC
CASSILSGSISYEQYF
>TRBJ2-6|-|17|TRBV28|TRBD2
TGTGCCAGCAGCCAAACGTGGCGGGGGGCTGGGGCCAACGTCCTGACTTTC
CASSQTWRGAGANVLTF
>TRBJ2-7|-|17|TRBV11-2|TRBD1
TGTGCCAGCAGTTACTCATTGACAGGGGATACACGCTACGAGCAGTACTTC
CASSYSLTGDTRYEQYF
>TRBJ2-6|-|16|TRBV5-4|TRBD1
TGTGCCAGCAGCTTGGGGGGGACAGCTGGGGCCAACGTCCTGACTTTC
CASSLGGTAGANVLTF
>TRBJ2-1|-|14|TRBV2|-
TGTGCCAGCAGTGCTGGGGGCCTGACCAATGAGCAGTTCTTC
CASSAGGLTNEQFF
>TRBJ2-5|once|14|TRBV10-3|-
TGTGCCATCAGGTACTCGGCTAACGAAGAGACCCAGTACTTC
CAIRYSANEETQYF
>TRBJ2-1|-|16|TRBV7-3|-
TGTGCCAGCAGCCCGAAGGCTCGGAGCTCCTACAATGAGCAGTTCTTC
CASSPKARSSYNEQFF
>TRBJ2-1|-|14|TRBV11-2|TRBD2
TGTGCCAGCAGCTTAGGACTAGCGGGGTATGAGCAGTTCTTC
CASSLGLAGYEQFF
>TRBJ2-7|-|12|TRBV7-9|-
TGTGCCAGCAGCCAGGCAGGGTCTGAGCAGTACTTC
CASSQAGSEQYF
>TRBJ2-5|-|15|TRBV4-2|-
TGTGCCAGCAGCCAAGAATCAGGGAGAGGAGAGACCCAGTACTTC
CASSQESGRGETQYF
>TRBJ2-1|-|14|TRBV7-3|-
TGTGCCAGCAGCCCCCAAGCGGCGTACAATGAGCAGTTCTTC
CASSPQAAYNEQFF
>TRBJ1-2|once|16|TRBV28|TRBD1
TGTGCCAGCAGTTTTCAGAGGGGACAGGGTAGAGGGGGCTACACCTTC
CASSFQRGQGRGGYTF
>TRBJ2-7|once|13|TRBV15|-
TGTGCCACCAGCAGAGATTCCGGCTACGAGCAGTACTTC
CATSRDSGYEQYF
>TRBJ1-4|-|17|TRBV9|-
TGTGCCAGCAGCGTGGGAACTCATATAGCAACTAATGAAAAACTGTTTTTT
CASSVGTHIATNEKLFF
>TRBJ2-7|once|14|TRBV28|TRBD1
TGTGCCAGCAGCACGGGACAGATTACCTACGAGCAGTACTTC
CASSTGQITYEQYF
>TRBJ2-2|-|19|TRBV11-3|TRBD2
TGTGCCAGCAGCGGTAGTGAACAGCGGGAGCGCGTGAACACCGGGGAGCTGTTTTTT
CASSGSEQRERVNTGELFF
>TRBJ2-7|once|17|TRBV7-9|-
TGTGCCAGCAGCTTCATTAGGTCCGGGAGAAACTCCTACGAGCAGTACTTC
CASSFIRSGRNSYEQYF
>TRBJ2-1|-|20|TRBV15|TRBD2
TGTGCCACCAGCAGGGGCCCGGGACTAGCGGGAATAATGTCCTACAATGAGCAGTTCTTC
CATSRGPGLAGIMSYNEQFF
>TRBJ2-1|-|13|TRBV7-2|-
TGTGCCAGCAGCTTAGCGGAGTCGTATGAGCAGTTCTTC
CASSLAESYEQFF
>TRBJ2-6|once|15|TRBV5-4|-
TGTGCCAGCACCACTAGGCCATCTGGGGCCAACGTCCTGACTTTC
CASTTRPSGANVLTF
>TRBJ2-7|-|12|TRBV11-3|-
TGTGCCAGCAGCCTGGATGGCTACGAGCAGTACTTC
CASSLDGYEQYF
>TRBJ2-7|-|14|TRBV25-1|-
TGTGCCAGCAGTGAGGAGGGGGCTCCCTACGAGCAGTACTTC
CASSEEGAPYEQYF